This section outlines one T cell receptor beta chain sequence together with its context. This specimen comes from a study of T cell changes during pregnancy in multiple sclerosis. V was cut by 6 bases and J by 6 bases, with 17 bases left in between. This CDR3 has 13 residues. From germline, CDR1 is SQVTM and CDR2 ANQGSEA. Generated by immunoSEQ multiplex PCR, the TCRdb table keeps only in-frame clones and is missing some. The sample gives some 80,000 clones, approximately 95% of which show up once; approximately 0.15% is in the top ten. This sequence originates from a female donor with multiple sclerosis, enrolled in a pregnancy study. Material: CD4+ T cells from peripheral blood mononuclear cells, obtained after pregnancy. V usage is TRBV29-1 and J usage is TRBJ1-1; maybe TRBD1 (5 bases). The chain's CDR3 is CSVPGRRDAEAFF. CDR3 DNA: TGCAGCGTGCCGGGGCGGAGGGACGCTGAAGCTTTCTTT.